The 6 T cell receptor beta chains listed next were all sequenced from one sample in a study of T cells in Graves' hyperthyroidism and ophthalmopathy. What was amplified from RNA transcripts were TCR beta CDR3 regions. Researchers ran a first-round RT-PCR on the TCR CDR3 using the HTBI primer set. TCRdb re-analysed the multiplex PCR reads in MiXCR, keeping a single row per CDR3 protein. The data hold nearly 600,000 distinct CDR3 sequences, with roughly 13% observed a single time. What was sequenced was blood. All receptors derive from a young woman with Graves' hyperthyroidism that later progressed to Graves' ophthalmopathy.

This clonotype was observed many times. The chain combines TRBV12-3 or TRBV12-4 with TRBJ2-1; TRBD2 agrees at 10 bases. The junction had 9 bases not matched to a gene; V was cut back by 7 bases and J by 9 bases. CDR3 size: 14 residues. CDR3 sequence: CASTPTAGGGEQFF. CDR3 DNA: TGTGCCAGCACCCCAACAGCGGGAGGGGGTGAGCAGTTCTTC.

This clonotype was recorded a few times. The chain joins TRBV20-1 to TRBJ2-3, with D maybe TRBD2 (6 bases). Germline CDR1 DFQATT, CDR2 SNEGSKA (reference sequence). Trimming removed 1 base at V and 11 bases at J, with 16 bases between. The length of the CDR3 is 13 residues. The CDR3, as DNA: TGCAGTGCTAGAGTGCCCCTGGAGGGTATGCAGTATTTT. Its translation is CSARVPLEGMQYF.

This clonotype has at least ten counts. The genes are TRBV10-3 and TRBJ2-5; 7 bases are shared with TRBD2. Germline values: CDR1 ENHRY, CDR2 SYGVKD. With V trimmed by 7 bases and J by 5 bases, 7 bases remained unmatched. CDR3 length equals 13 residues. The CDR3 region is CAINAGEGETQYF. CDR3 nucleotides: TGTGCCATCAATGCGGGAGAAGGGGAGACCCAGTACTTC.

The chain combines TRBV11-3 with TRBJ2-1; 11 nucleotides align to TRBD2. Per germline, CDR1 SGHNT and CDR2 YENEEA. V shed 2 bases, J shed 8 bases, and the junction held 11 bases outside the gene matches. The CDR3 consists of 17 residues. In nucleotides, the CDR3 is TGTGCCAGCAGCTTACGGGACAGACTAGCGGGATTCGATGAGCAGTTCTTC. Translating it yields CASSLRDRLAGFDEQFF.

This clonotype was seen at least ten times. The rearrangement links TRBV12-3 or TRBV12-4 to TRBJ2-1; D might be TRBD2 (6 bases). Trimming shortened V by 5 bases and J by 6 bases, and 11 bases separated the two germline ends. This CDR3 contains 13 residues. CDR3 region: CASSQDYPNEQFF. In nucleotides, the CDR3 is TGTGCCAGCAGTCAGGACTATCCCAATGAGCAGTTCTTC.

This clonotype was observed at least ten times. The chain carries TRBV12-3 or TRBV12-4 and TRBJ1-2, with 10 bases identical to TRBD1. V shed 5 bases and J 8 bases; nucleotides not matched to a gene: 5. The CDR3 covers 13 residues. The CDR3 nucleotides read TGTGCCAGCAGTAGACAGGGGGCGGGAGGCTACACCTTC. Its translation is CASSRQGAGGYTF.